The rows below give T cell receptor beta chains drawn from one sample of a study of CDR3 diversity in severe acne. MiXCR was run by TCRdb on the PCR reads, yielding one entry per CDR3 protein. The table lists around 94,000 distinct CDR3 sequences, 51% of them singletons. Sequenced sample: blood. These receptors all come from a male donor with acne. Each CDR3 is given with its conserved first and last residue. D genes are given only for firm matches. Rows give clone size only sometimes, using once, few, many, or a class for an expanded clone.

v_call: TRBV7-8
d_call: -
j_call: TRBJ2-1
clone_size: -
cdr3_nt: TGTGCCAGCAGCTCCTCGGGAGCGGGTGCCTACAATGAGCAGTTCTTC
cdr3_aa: CASSSSGAGAYNEQFF

v_call: TRBV5-6
d_call: -
j_call: TRBJ2-7
clone_size: many
cdr3_nt: TGTGCCAGCAGCTTTTTCACAATCAACGAGCAGTACTTC
cdr3_aa: CASSFFTINEQYF

v_call: TRBV5-1
d_call: -
j_call: TRBJ1-2
clone_size: -
cdr3_nt: TGTGCCAGCAGCGTAGGGTTTGGGGACTATGGCTACACCTTC
cdr3_aa: CASSVGFGDYGYTF

v_call: TRBV5-8
d_call: TRBD1
j_call: TRBJ2-1
clone_size: many
cdr3_nt: TGTGCCAGCAGCCCACAGGCAGGGGGCGGTGATGAGCAGTTCTTC
cdr3_aa: CASSPQAGGGDEQFF

v_call: TRBV6-1
d_call: -
j_call: TRBJ1-6
clone_size: -
cdr3_nt: TGTGCCAGCAGTGACACGTACTCACCCCTCCACTTT
cdr3_aa: CASSDTYSPLHF

v_call: TRBV7-3
d_call: TRBD1
j_call: TRBJ2-3
clone_size: many
cdr3_nt: TGTGCCAGCAGCTGGACAGGGCCTGATACGCAGTATTTT
cdr3_aa: CASSWTGPDTQYF

v_call: TRBV29-1
d_call: TRBD2
j_call: TRBJ2-5
clone_size: -
cdr3_nt: TGCAGCGTCCCTCAACTAGCGGGAGCCCAAGAGACCCAGTACTTC
cdr3_aa: CSVPQLAGAQETQYF

v_call: TRBV11-3
d_call: -
j_call: TRBJ2-7
clone_size: many
cdr3_nt: TGTGCCAGCAGCTTAGACCAAGCCACTAGTATCTACGAGCAGTACTTC
cdr3_aa: CASSLDQATSIYEQYF

v_call: TRBV10-3
d_call: -
j_call: TRBJ2-7
clone_size: -
cdr3_nt: TGTGCCAGCAGCTTAGGGGCGACAGTGGTCTCCTACGAGCAGTACTTC
cdr3_aa: CASSLGATVVSYEQYF

v_call: TRBV20-1
d_call: -
j_call: TRBJ2-5
clone_size: once
cdr3_nt: TGCAGTGCTAGCACGTCCCAGCACGTCCAAGAGACCCAGTACTTC
cdr3_aa: CSASTSQHVQETQYF

v_call: TRBV2
d_call: -
j_call: TRBJ2-7
clone_size: few
cdr3_nt: TGTGCCAGCAGTGGCGGCGAGCAGTACTTC
cdr3_aa: CASSGGEQYF

v_call: TRBV5-8
d_call: -
j_call: TRBJ1-5
clone_size: many
cdr3_nt: TGTGCCAGCAGCTTGGATAGCAATCAGCCCCAGCATTTT
cdr3_aa: CASSLDSNQPQHF

v_call: TRBV12-3/TRBV12-4
d_call: -
j_call: TRBJ2-5
clone_size: many
cdr3_nt: TGTGCCAGCAGGTCAGAGACCCAGTACTTC
cdr3_aa: CASRSETQYF

v_call: TRBV5-1
d_call: -
j_call: TRBJ2-1
clone_size: -
cdr3_nt: TGCGCCAGCAGCTTGGGGGTGGGGGGTTCGAATGAGCAGTTCTTC
cdr3_aa: CASSLGVGGSNEQFF

v_call: TRBV7-9
d_call: TRBD2
j_call: TRBJ2-1
clone_size: -
cdr3_nt: TGTGCCAGCAGCTTAGGCTCGGGAGGCTGGAATGAGCAGTTCTTC
cdr3_aa: CASSLGSGGWNEQFF

v_call: TRBV28
d_call: -
j_call: TRBJ1-3
clone_size: few
cdr3_nt: TGTGCCAGCAGTCCCCAACTAGGAAACACCATATATTTT
cdr3_aa: CASSPQLGNTIYF

v_call: TRBV25-1
d_call: -
j_call: TRBJ1-1
clone_size: many
cdr3_nt: TGTGCCAGCAGTGCTAGACTAAACACTGAAGCTTTCTTT
cdr3_aa: CASSARLNTEAFF

v_call: TRBV20-1
d_call: -
j_call: TRBJ1-2
clone_size: -
cdr3_nt: TGCAGTGCTAGAGACCCCCAGGCTCAGGGAGGCGGTGGCTACACCTTC
cdr3_aa: CSARDPQAQGGGGYTF

v_call: TRBV20-1
d_call: -
j_call: TRBJ2-7
clone_size: medium-sized
cdr3_nt: TGCAGTGCTAGAGTTAGGGGGATGGGCGAGCAGTACTTC
cdr3_aa: CSARVRGMGEQYF

v_call: TRBV25-1
d_call: TRBD1
j_call: TRBJ1-2
clone_size: -
cdr3_nt: TGTGCCAGCAGGGACAGGGGGAACTATGGCTACACCTTC
cdr3_aa: CASRDRGNYGYTF

v_call: TRBV5-6
d_call: -
j_call: TRBJ2-7
clone_size: -
cdr3_nt: TGTGCTAGCAGCTACGGTCGACTGGAGCAGTACTTC
cdr3_aa: CASSYGRLEQYF

v_call: TRBV6-5
d_call: -
j_call: TRBJ2-6
clone_size: -
cdr3_nt: TGTGCCAGCAGTTCCCTTCCCCCGGCAGGGTCTGGGGCCAACGTCCTGACTTTC
cdr3_aa: CASSSLPPAGSGANVLTF

v_call: TRBV12-3/TRBV12-4
d_call: TRBD1
j_call: TRBJ2-2
clone_size: -
cdr3_nt: TGTGCCAGCAGTGCCACAGGGGGCGCTTTGGCCGGGGAGCTGTTTTTT
cdr3_aa: CASSATGGALAGELFF

v_call: TRBV28
d_call: -
j_call: TRBJ1-1
clone_size: -
cdr3_nt: TGTGCCAGCAGTTTTTCTCAGGGCCGTCCTGAAGCTTTCTTT
cdr3_aa: CASSFSQGRPEAFF

v_call: TRBV7-2
d_call: TRBD2
j_call: TRBJ2-1
clone_size: -
cdr3_nt: TGTGCCAGCAGCTCTAGCGGACCCTCCTACAATGAGCAGTTCTTC
cdr3_aa: CASSSSGPSYNEQFF

v_call: TRBV24-1
d_call: TRBD1
j_call: TRBJ2-7
clone_size: -
cdr3_nt: TGTGCCACCAGTGGCACTCGGGACAGGGCCTACGAGCAGTACTTC
cdr3_aa: CATSGTRDRAYEQYF

v_call: TRBV2
d_call: -
j_call: TRBJ2-2
clone_size: -
cdr3_nt: TGTGCCAGCAGTGTAGGACCGAACACCGGGGAGCTGTTTTTT
cdr3_aa: CASSVGPNTGELFF

v_call: TRBV7-2
d_call: -
j_call: TRBJ1-5
clone_size: many
cdr3_nt: TGTGCCAGCAGCCCACTAGGGAATAGCAATCAGCCCCAGCATTTT
cdr3_aa: CASSPLGNSNQPQHF

v_call: TRBV20-1
d_call: -
j_call: TRBJ2-5
clone_size: -
cdr3_nt: TGCAGTGCTACGCCCCTAGGGGCAGGGCAAGAGACCCAGTACTTC
cdr3_aa: CSATPLGAGQETQYF

v_call: TRBV7-3
d_call: TRBD2
j_call: TRBJ2-3
clone_size: -
cdr3_nt: TGTGCCAGCAGCCCGACTAGCGGGAATACAGATACGCAGTATTTT
cdr3_aa: CASSPTSGNTDTQYF

v_call: TRBV6-5
d_call: -
j_call: TRBJ1-6
clone_size: -
cdr3_nt: TGTGCCAGCAGTTCGGTTGGAGGGGTGGGTTCACCCCTCCACTTT
cdr3_aa: CASSSVGGVGSPLHF

v_call: TRBV9
d_call: TRBD1
j_call: TRBJ2-7
clone_size: once
cdr3_nt: TGTGCCAGCAGCGGAGGGGGACAGACCTACGAGCAGTACTTC
cdr3_aa: CASSGGGQTYEQYF

v_call: TRBV6-2/TRBV6-3
d_call: TRBD2
j_call: TRBJ2-2
clone_size: -
cdr3_nt: TGTGCCAGCAGTTACTCGCGGACTAGCCTACACACCGGGGAGCTGTTTTTT
cdr3_aa: CASSYSRTSLHTGELFF

v_call: TRBV3-1
d_call: -
j_call: TRBJ1-2
clone_size: -
cdr3_nt: TGTGCCAGCAGCCAAGCGGTATTTGGCTACACCTTC
cdr3_aa: CASSQAVFGYTF

v_call: TRBV7-9
d_call: -
j_call: TRBJ1-6
clone_size: -
cdr3_nt: TGTGCCAGCAGCCTGAAGTGGTCACCCCTCCACTTT
cdr3_aa: CASSLKWSPLHF

v_call: TRBV20-1
d_call: -
j_call: TRBJ1-1
clone_size: many
cdr3_nt: TGCAGTGCTAGAGACAGGGAATTGAACACTGAAGCTTTCTTT
cdr3_aa: CSARDRELNTEAFF

v_call: TRBV2
d_call: TRBD2
j_call: TRBJ2-3
clone_size: few
cdr3_nt: TGTGCCAGCAATGAGAGCGGGAGCGCAGGGGATACGCAGTATTTT
cdr3_aa: CASNESGSAGDTQYF

v_call: TRBV15
d_call: -
j_call: TRBJ1-2
clone_size: few
cdr3_nt: TGTGCCACCAGCAGTGGATCACAAGTATACTATGGCTACACCTTC
cdr3_aa: CATSSGSQVYYGYTF

v_call: TRBV7-2
d_call: TRBD2
j_call: TRBJ2-3
clone_size: -
cdr3_nt: TGTGCCAGCAGCCGTATCACTAGCGGACTCACAGATACGCAGTATTTT
cdr3_aa: CASSRITSGLTDTQYF

v_call: TRBV6-9
d_call: -
j_call: TRBJ2-5
clone_size: -
cdr3_nt: TGTGCCAGCAGTTTCCGGGCAGCGGAAGAGACCCAGTACTTC
cdr3_aa: CASSFRAAEETQYF

v_call: TRBV6-6
d_call: TRBD2
j_call: TRBJ2-2
clone_size: few
cdr3_nt: TGTGCCAGCAGCGGGTCGCGGGAGGGCCTGAACACCGGGGAGCTGTTTTTT
cdr3_aa: CASSGSREGLNTGELFF

v_call: TRBV19
d_call: TRBD2
j_call: TRBJ2-7
clone_size: medium-sized
cdr3_nt: TGTGCCAGTAGTACCTCGGGTACTAGCGGGCGTACCTACGAGCAGTACTTC
cdr3_aa: CASSTSGTSGRTYEQYF

v_call: TRBV29-1
d_call: -
j_call: TRBJ1-1
clone_size: many
cdr3_nt: TGCAGCGTTGTTCGCGGGGACCTGAACACTGAAGCTTTCTTT
cdr3_aa: CSVVRGDLNTEAFF

v_call: TRBV7-9
d_call: -
j_call: TRBJ1-5
clone_size: few
cdr3_nt: TGTGCCAGCAGCTCACAGGGTGGGAGCAATCAGCCCCAGCATTTT
cdr3_aa: CASSSQGGSNQPQHF

v_call: TRBV2
d_call: TRBD2
j_call: TRBJ2-1
clone_size: many
cdr3_nt: TGTGCCAGCGCGGGACTAATAAACAATGAGCAGTTCTTC
cdr3_aa: CASAGLINNEQFF

v_call: TRBV12-3/TRBV12-4
d_call: -
j_call: TRBJ1-1
clone_size: many
cdr3_nt: TGTGCCAGTATGACCGAGACCACTGAAGCTTTCTTT
cdr3_aa: CASMTETTEAFF

v_call: TRBV6-2/TRBV6-3
d_call: TRBD2
j_call: TRBJ2-1
clone_size: few
cdr3_nt: TGTGCCAGCAGTCGACTCACTAGCGGGCTTACGGGGGAGCAGTTCTTC
cdr3_aa: CASSRLTSGLTGEQFF

v_call: TRBV6-5
d_call: TRBD1
j_call: TRBJ2-7
clone_size: few
cdr3_nt: TGTGCCAGCAGGCTTAGGGACAGATACGAGCAGTACTTC
cdr3_aa: CASRLRDRYEQYF